The entry below gives a single TCR beta chain sequence along with its context. The data are from a study of OX40 agonist ivuxolimab in advanced cancers. The repertoire was sequenced with immunoSEQ multiplex PCR; TCRdb's copy has only in-frame clones and lacks some. The table shows around 10,000 clones, with 60% to 70% occurring only once. The V gene's germline CDR1 is WNHNN and CDR2 SYGVQD (reference sequence). V lost 0 bases to trimming and J lost 10 bases; unmatched junction nucleotides: 3. This CDR3 spans 15 amino acids. This specimen was CD4+ or CD8+ T cells sorted from blood, taken in a trial of the OX40 agonist ivuxolimab. The J gene is TRBJ1-6, the V gene TRBV10-1; 10 bases line up with TRBD1. The sequence was collected from an adult with an advanced solid tumor such as melanoma, head and neck, liver or kidney cancer. The CDR3 nucleotides read TGCGCCAGCAGTGAGTCTCGGGACAGGGGATCACCCCTCCACTTT. Its protein product is CASSESRDRGSPLHF.